These T cell receptor beta chains were read from a single sample in a study of tumor-infiltrating lymphocytes in primary liver carcinoma. MiXCR was run by TCRdb on the multiplex PCR reads, yielding one entry per CDR3 protein. The repertoire has roughly 100,000 distinct CDR3 sequences, roughly 80% of them found once; the top ten carry approximately 20%. The sequenced sample was liver tumor tissue from sampling region 3. The source of these receptors is a man aged 40-50 years with primary liver carcinoma and hepatitis B virus infection. The CDR3 runs from the conserved cysteine through the conserved F or W. Fields, in order: J gene, V gene, clone size, CDR3 length, D gene, CDR3 DNA, CDR3 protein. D genes are given only for firm matches. Rows may omit the clone size; those that give it use once, few, many or a size class.

j_gene: TRBJ1-1; v_gene: TRBV14; abundance: many; len: 17; d_gene: -; CDR3nt: TGTGCCAGCAGCCAAGATAAAGGCGGGCTCGGGCACACTGAAGCTTTCTTT; CDR3aa: CASSQDKGGLGHTEAFF
j_gene: TRBJ1-1; v_gene: TRBV6-6; abundance: once; len: 13; d_gene: -; CDR3nt: TGTCCCAGCAGCACAAGGAGGACTACTGAAGCTTTCTTT; CDR3aa: CPSSTRRTTEAFF
j_gene: TRBJ2-2; v_gene: TRBV5-1; abundance: -; len: 15; d_gene: -; CDR3nt: TGCGCCGGCAGCCACGGGACGCCCCACACCGGGGAGCTGTTTTTT; CDR3aa: CAGSHGTPHTGELFF
j_gene: TRBJ2-3; v_gene: TRBV11-1; abundance: -; len: 19; d_gene: TRBD2; CDR3nt: TGTGCCAGCAGCGGGGTCCGGACTAGCGGGAGTGCCCTGACAGATACGCATTATTTT; CDR3aa: CASSGVRTSGSALTDTHYF
j_gene: TRBJ1-1; v_gene: TRBV9; abundance: -; len: 13; d_gene: -; CDR3nt: TGTGCCAGCAGCGTACAGGTGAACACTGAAGCTTTCTTT; CDR3aa: CASSVQVNTEAFF
j_gene: TRBJ2-3; v_gene: TRBV24-1; abundance: once; len: 16; d_gene: TRBD2; CDR3nt: TGTGCCACCAGTGGGGGGGGAACGACTATCACAGATACGCAGTATTTT; CDR3aa: CATSGGGTTITDTQYF
j_gene: TRBJ1-5; v_gene: TRBV6-5; abundance: -; len: 15; d_gene: -; CDR3nt: TGTGCCAGCAGTCAACAGGGTGGAAAAGGTCGGCCCCAGCATTTT; CDR3aa: CASSQQGGKGRPQHF
j_gene: TRBJ2-7; v_gene: TRBV7-9; abundance: -; len: 15; d_gene: -; CDR3nt: -; CDR3aa: CASSFAGGSSYEEYF
j_gene: TRBJ2-1; v_gene: TRBV4-2; abundance: -; len: 15; d_gene: -; CDR3nt: TGTACCAGCAGCCCAGGTAGCGGCCCAGAGTATGAGCAGTTCTTC; CDR3aa: CTSSPGSGPEYEQFF
j_gene: TRBJ2-2; v_gene: TRBV12-3/TRBV12-4; abundance: -; len: 14; d_gene: TRBD1; CDR3nt: TGTGCCAGCAGTTCCCACGACAGGGGCGGGGAGGTGTTTTTT; CDR3aa: CASSSHDRGGEVFF
j_gene: TRBJ2-2; v_gene: TRBV7-3; abundance: once; len: 16; d_gene: -; CDR3nt: TGTGCCATCAGCTTAAACCCGGGGGCGATGGCCGGGGAGCTGTTTTTT; CDR3aa: CAISLNPGAMAGELFF
j_gene: TRBJ2-5; v_gene: TRBV28; abundance: -; len: 14; d_gene: -; CDR3nt: TGTGGCAGCAGTTTTAGCGGAGCCCAAGCGACCCAGTACTTC; CDR3aa: CGSSFSGAQATQYF
j_gene: TRBJ2-7; v_gene: TRBV6-5; abundance: -; len: 13; d_gene: TRBD2; CDR3nt: TGTGCCAGCATCGGACTAGTTGGGGGAGAGCATTACTTC; CDR3aa: CASIGLVGGEHYF
j_gene: TRBJ1-2; v_gene: TRBV29-1; abundance: -; len: 12; d_gene: -; CDR3nt: TGCAACGCAGGACAGCGCAACTATGGTTACACCTTC; CDR3aa: CNAGQRNYGYTF
j_gene: TRBJ2-4; v_gene: TRBV28; abundance: -; len: 14; d_gene: -; CDR3nt: TGTACCAGCAGAGGGGGGCCAGCCAAAAACATTCAATACTTC; CDR3aa: CTSRGGPAKNIQYF
j_gene: TRBJ1-1; v_gene: TRBV5-1; abundance: -; len: 15; d_gene: -; CDR3nt: TGCGCCAGCAGCTCCGGGGGACGTCAGGACACTGAAGCTTTCTTT; CDR3aa: CASSSGGRQDTEAFF
j_gene: TRBJ1-1; v_gene: TRBV5-1; abundance: -; len: 14; d_gene: -; CDR3nt: TGCGCCAGCAGTTTGGCCGGCGGTTACGCTGAAGCTTTCTTT; CDR3aa: CASSLAGGYAEAFF
j_gene: TRBJ1-1; v_gene: TRBV29-1; abundance: -; len: 15; d_gene: -; CDR3nt: TGCACCGGTGCCTCATGGTGGGGCATGAAGACTGAAGCTTTCTTT; CDR3aa: CTGASWWGMKTEAFF
j_gene: TRBJ2-3; v_gene: TRBV12-3/TRBV12-4; abundance: -; len: 15; d_gene: -; CDR3nt: TGTGCCAACAGTTCTGCGAGCGGATGCACAGATACACAGTATTTT; CDR3aa: CANSSASGCTDTQYF
j_gene: TRBJ1-5; v_gene: TRBV11-3; abundance: -; len: 15; d_gene: -; CDR3nt: TGTGCCAGCAGCTTAGATCTGGGCGTGGCTCAGCCCCTGCAGTTT; CDR3aa: CASSLDLGVAQPLQF
j_gene: TRBJ2-3; v_gene: TRBV20-1; abundance: -; len: 15; d_gene: TRBD2; CDR3nt: TGCAGTGCTAGAGATGGCAGGGAGGGGACAGATACGCAGTATTTT; CDR3aa: CSARDGREGTDTQYF
j_gene: TRBJ2-1; v_gene: TRBV11-2; abundance: -; len: 15; d_gene: TRBD2; CDR3nt: TGTACCATCAGTTCTCTAGCGGGAGGCGCCAATGAGCAGTTCTTC; CDR3aa: CTISSLAGGANEQFF
j_gene: TRBJ2-1; v_gene: TRBV4-2; abundance: once; len: 16; d_gene: -; CDR3nt: TGTGCCAGCAGCCAAGAGGGACTACCAGATCAAGGGGGGCAGTTCTTC; CDR3aa: CASSQEGLPDQGGQFF
j_gene: TRBJ2-6; v_gene: TRBV6-1; abundance: -; len: 18; d_gene: -; CDR3nt: TGTGCCAGCAGTGCCAGACAGGTGCGATTTTCTGAGGCCAACGTCCTGACTTTC; CDR3aa: CASSARQVRFSEANVLTF
j_gene: TRBJ1-1; v_gene: TRBV7-9; abundance: -; len: 16; d_gene: TRBD1; CDR3nt: TGTGCCAGCAGCCTCCGAGGGACAGGGGGAATCACTGAAGCTCTCTTT; CDR3aa: CASSLRGTGGITEALF
j_gene: TRBJ2-7; v_gene: TRBV6-1; abundance: -; len: 12; d_gene: -; CDR3nt: TGTGCCAGCAGTGTCAGGGTCTACGAGCAGCAGTTC; CDR3aa: CASSVRVYEQQF
j_gene: TRBJ2-2; v_gene: TRBV11-3; abundance: -; len: 15; d_gene: TRBD1; CDR3nt: TGTGCCAGCAGCTTAGCGACAGGGGGCACAGGGGAGCTGTTATTT; CDR3aa: CASSLATGGTGELLF
j_gene: TRBJ1-2; v_gene: TRBV10-2; abundance: -; len: 13; d_gene: -; CDR3nt: TGCGCCAGCAGTGATATCGTTAACTATGGCTACACGTTC; CDR3aa: CASSDIVNYGYTF
j_gene: TRBJ2-5; v_gene: TRBV28; abundance: -; len: 17; d_gene: -; CDR3nt: TGTGCCAGCAATTCAACTTTCGGCGGGCCATTCCAAGGGACCCAGTACTTC; CDR3aa: CASNSTFGGPFQGTQYF